A selection of T cell receptor beta chains follows, all from one sample in a study of control samples from healthy donors and cancer patients. Using immunoSEQ multiplex PCR, the repertoire was profiled, and TCRdb retains in-frame clones only, with some absent. The table shows about 170,000 clones, with 80% to 90% occurring only once. Material for sequencing was blood. All receptors derive from a man aged 30 to 45 in good health. CDR3s include the opening cysteine and the closing phenylalanine or tryptophan. Each record gives: clone size, V gene, J gene, D gene, CDR3 DNA, CDR3 protein. A D gene is named only where the DNA matches it firmly. Clone size is given for some rows only: seen once, a few or many times, or a class if the clone is expanded.

>-|TRBV28|TRBJ2-1|TRBD1
TGTGCCAGCAGTTCCGGGACAGAGAGGATCTTC
CASSSGTERIF
>-|TRBV29-1|TRBJ1-3|TRBD1
TGCAGCGTTGAAAGGGACAGGGTCGACGGTTCTGGAAACACCATATATTTT
CSVERDRVDGSGNTIYF
>once|TRBV11-2|TRBJ2-1|TRBD2
TGTGCCAGCAGCTTAGTTCCCGCGGGAGCGGAGAATGAGCAGTTCTTC
CASSLVPAGAENEQFF
>-|TRBV5-1|TRBJ1-1|-
TGCGCCAGCAGCTTGGCGAGGACAGTGAACACTGAAGCTTTCTTT
CASSLARTVNTEAFF
>-|TRBV7-9|TRBJ2-2|-
TGTGCCAGCAGCCCCACCACAGGAAGCGCCGGGGAGCTGTTTTTT
CASSPTTGSAGELFF
>-|TRBV9|TRBJ1-6|TRBD1
TGTGCCAGCAGCGTCGGGACAGGGAATTCACCCCTCCACTTT
CASSVGTGNSPLHF
>-|TRBV2|TRBJ2-7|TRBD2
TGTGCCAGCAGGACCGGGACTACCTTCTACGAGCAGTACTTC
CASRTGTTFYEQYF
>-|TRBV18|TRBJ2-5|-
TGTGCCAGCTCACCGCTACATAGCCAAGAGACCCAGTACTTC
CASSPLHSQETQYF
>-|TRBV20-1|TRBJ1-3|TRBD1
TGCAGTGCGCCACAGGGGAACACCATATATTTT
CSAPQGNTIYF
>-|TRBV3-1/TRBV3-2|TRBJ2-2|TRBD2
TGTGCCAGCAGCCATCAGGCGGGAGGACACACCGGGGAGCTGTTTTTT
CASSHQAGGHTGELFF
>-|TRBV4-2|TRBJ2-3|TRBD2
TGTGCCAGCAGCCAGTATAGCGGGCGAGGCACAGATACGCAGTATTTT
CASSQYSGRGTDTQYF
>-|TRBV9|TRBJ1-1|-
TGTGCCAGCAGCGATTACAGGGAAACTGAAGCTTTCTTT
CASSDYRETEAFF
>-|TRBV14|TRBJ2-5|-
TGTGCCAGCAGCCTCTCGGTTAGGATTCGGGAGACCCAGTACTTC
CASSLSVRIRETQYF
>-|TRBV9|TRBJ1-3|-
TGTGCCAGCAGCGTAGTGGCCAGTCAGGGGCCGGGAAACACCATATATTTT
CASSVVASQGPGNTIYF
>once|TRBV19|TRBJ2-2|-
TGTGCCAGTAGTATCCGATCAGGGGCGAACACCGGGGAGCTGTTTTTT
CASSIRSGANTGELFF
>-|TRBV5-4|TRBJ1-4|TRBD1
TGTGCCAGCAGCGCCGGGACAGGGGGGGAAAAACTGTTTTTT
CASSAGTGGEKLFF
>-|TRBV19|TRBJ2-5|-
TGTGCCAGTAGTATGGTATCGGAGCAAGAGACCCAGTACTTC
CASSMVSEQETQYF
>-|TRBV7-2|TRBJ2-7|-
TGTGCCAGCAGCTTAACCCGGGCGGCCTACGAGCAGTACTTC
CASSLTRAAYEQYF
>-|TRBV7-8|TRBJ1-1|-
TGTGCCAGCAGCTTATTATGGGAGACTGAAGCTTTCTTT
CASSLLWETEAFF
>-|TRBV19|TRBJ2-7|-
TGTGCCAGTAGTATGGGGACAGCGGGTTCCTACGAGCAGTACTTC
CASSMGTAGSYEQYF
>few|TRBV11-2|TRBJ2-2|TRBD2
TGTGCCAGCAGCTTAGGGCTAGCGGTGAACACCGGGGAGCTGTTTTTT
CASSLGLAVNTGELFF
>-|TRBV7-2|TRBJ2-7|TRBD1
TGTGCCAGCAGCTTCGACAGGGCCTCCGACGAGCAGTACTTC
CASSFDRASDEQYF
>-|TRBV9|TRBJ1-1|-
TGTGCCAGCAGCGCTCAAAACTTGGGGACTGAAGCTTTCTTT
CASSAQNLGTEAFF
>-|TRBV12-3/TRBV12-4|TRBJ2-5|-
TGTGCCAGCAGTCCCCAAGAGACCCAGTACTTC
CASSPQETQYF
>-|TRBV9|TRBJ1-4|-
TGTGCCAGCAGCGCGAAACCGGGACACTACGAAAAACTGTTTTTT
CASSAKPGHYEKLFF
>few|TRBV5-4|TRBJ1-4|-
TGTGCCAGCAGCTCTACCGCGGGAGCAACTAATGAAAAACTGTTTTTT
CASSSTAGATNEKLFF
>-|TRBV18|TRBJ1-1|-
TGTGCCAGCTCACCAAGCCCTCTAGGCACTGAAGCTTTCTTT
CASSPSPLGTEAFF
>-|TRBV5-1|TRBJ1-2|TRBD1
TGCGCCAGCAGCTTGGCCCTGGGACAGGAAGGTGGCTACACCTTC
CASSLALGQEGGYTF
>-|TRBV7-9|TRBJ2-1|-
TGTGCCAGCAGCTTAGGGGCAGGGAATGAGCAGTTCTTC
CASSLGAGNEQFF
>-|TRBV7-9|TRBJ1-1|-
TGTGCCAGCACAATCGGGGGGCTTAACACTGAAGCTTTCTTT
CASTIGGLNTEAFF
>-|TRBV19|TRBJ1-2|-
TGTGCCAGTAGACTCCCGGACGGAGGTAACTATGGCTACACCTTC
CASRLPDGGNYGYTF
>-|TRBV7-9|TRBJ2-1|TRBD2
TGTGCCAGCAGCTTAGGTGTTAGCGGGGCGTCCTACAATGAGCAGTTCTTC
CASSLGVSGASYNEQFF
>-|TRBV9|TRBJ2-7|TRBD2
TGTGCCAGCAGCTCCGGACTAGCGGGAGGGCCTGGAGCCTACGAGCAGTACTTC
CASSSGLAGGPGAYEQYF
>once|TRBV10-3|TRBJ1-6|-
TGTGCCATCAGTGGAGCGGGGCAGGGAAATTCACCCCTCCACTTT
CAISGAGQGNSPLHF
>once|TRBV6-2/TRBV6-3|TRBJ1-2|-
TGTGCCAGCAGTGCGTCATCCACCTATGGCTACACCTTC
CASSASSTYGYTF
>-|TRBV19|TRBJ2-1|-
TGTGCCAGTAGTATGCGTAGGGTTCAATTCGATTCCTACAATGAGCAGTTCTTC
CASSMRRVQFDSYNEQFF
>-|TRBV4-1|TRBJ2-7|TRBD2
TGCGCCAGCAGCCAAGACGAGCGGGGGGGATACGAGCAGTACTTC
CASSQDERGGYEQYF
>-|TRBV10-2|TRBJ1-6|TRBD1
TGCGCCAGCAAGGGACAGATTTATAATTCACCCCTCCACTTT
CASKGQIYNSPLHF
>-|TRBV6-1|TRBJ1-2|-
TGTGCCAGCAGTGAAGGACAGGTAAAAGGCTACACCTTC
CASSEGQVKGYTF
>-|TRBV9|TRBJ2-1|TRBD1
TGTGCCAGCAGCGACCGGGACAGACCCTACAATGAGCAGTTCTTC
CASSDRDRPYNEQFF
>-|TRBV6-5|TRBJ1-3|TRBD1
TGTGCCAGCAGCCCGCAGGGGGCAATCGGAAACACCATATATTTT
CASSPQGAIGNTIYF
>once|TRBV28|TRBJ1-1|-
TGTGCCAGCAGTTCCACCACGAACACTGAAGCTTTCTTT
CASSSTTNTEAFF
>-|TRBV5-1|TRBJ2-6|-
TGCGCCAGCATGACGGGGAATGGGGCCAACGTCCTGACTTTC
CASMTGNGANVLTF
>-|TRBV27|TRBJ1-6|-
TGTGCCAGCAGTTTAGGAGTGGGGGGTAATTCACCCCTCCACTTT
CASSLGVGGNSPLHF
>few|TRBV6-5|TRBJ1-1|-
TGTGCCAGCAGCCATAGAGGGTTAGGCACTGAAGCTTTCTTT
CASSHRGLGTEAFF
>-|TRBV19|TRBJ2-6|TRBD2
TGTGCCAGTAGTATAGGAGGAAGGACTAGCGGGAGGTCTGGGGCCAACGTCCTGACTTTC
CASSIGGRTSGRSGANVLTF
>-|TRBV27|TRBJ1-1|-
TGTGCCAGCAGTTCCCCGTTCTCTTTACCTTTCTTT
CASSSPFSLPFF
>-|TRBV4-1|TRBJ1-2|-
TGCGCCAGCAGCCTACAGACGGGTACACCGGGGGGCTACACCTTC
CASSLQTGTPGGYTF
>-|TRBV11-3|TRBJ2-1|-
TGTGCCAGCAGCTTGCGGCAGGATAACAATGAGCAGTTCTTC
CASSLRQDNNEQFF
>-|TRBV28|TRBJ1-3|-
TGTGCCAGCACTTCGAGAAACACCATATATTTT
CASTSRNTIYF
>-|TRBV4-1|TRBJ2-2|-
TGCGCCAGCAGGGGGATCGGGCACGGGGAGCTGTTTTTT
CASRGIGHGELFF
>-|TRBV7-2|TRBJ2-5|-
TGTGCCAGCAGCTCGGACTCCAACCAAGAGACCCAGTACTTC
CASSSDSNQETQYF
>-|TRBV18|TRBJ2-5|-
TGTGCCAGCTCACCAGGCCCGGGAGAGACCCAGTACTTC
CASSPGPGETQYF
>-|TRBV7-9|TRBJ1-2|TRBD1
TGTGCCAGCAGCTTATACCCACAGGGGATTACCTATGGCTACACCTTC
CASSLYPQGITYGYTF